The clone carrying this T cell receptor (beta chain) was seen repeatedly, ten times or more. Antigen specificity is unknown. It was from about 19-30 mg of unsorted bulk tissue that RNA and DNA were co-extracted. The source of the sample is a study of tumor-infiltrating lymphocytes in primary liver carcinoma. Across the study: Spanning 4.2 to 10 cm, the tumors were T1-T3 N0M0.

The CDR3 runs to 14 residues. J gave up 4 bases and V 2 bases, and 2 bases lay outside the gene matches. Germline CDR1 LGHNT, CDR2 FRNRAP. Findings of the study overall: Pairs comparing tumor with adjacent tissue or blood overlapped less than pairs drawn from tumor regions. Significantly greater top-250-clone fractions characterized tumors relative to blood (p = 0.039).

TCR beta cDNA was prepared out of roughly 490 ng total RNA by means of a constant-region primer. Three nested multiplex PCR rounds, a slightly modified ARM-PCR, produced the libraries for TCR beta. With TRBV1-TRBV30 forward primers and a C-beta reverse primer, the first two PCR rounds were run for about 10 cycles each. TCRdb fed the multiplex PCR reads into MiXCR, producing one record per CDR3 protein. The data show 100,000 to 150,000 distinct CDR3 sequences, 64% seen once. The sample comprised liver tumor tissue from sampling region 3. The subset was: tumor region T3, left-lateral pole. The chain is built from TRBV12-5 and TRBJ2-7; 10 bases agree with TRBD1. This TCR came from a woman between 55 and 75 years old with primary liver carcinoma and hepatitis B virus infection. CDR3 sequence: CASGLMGQGYEQYF. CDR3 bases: TGTGCTAGTGGTTTGATGGGACAGGGGTACGAGCAGTACTTC.